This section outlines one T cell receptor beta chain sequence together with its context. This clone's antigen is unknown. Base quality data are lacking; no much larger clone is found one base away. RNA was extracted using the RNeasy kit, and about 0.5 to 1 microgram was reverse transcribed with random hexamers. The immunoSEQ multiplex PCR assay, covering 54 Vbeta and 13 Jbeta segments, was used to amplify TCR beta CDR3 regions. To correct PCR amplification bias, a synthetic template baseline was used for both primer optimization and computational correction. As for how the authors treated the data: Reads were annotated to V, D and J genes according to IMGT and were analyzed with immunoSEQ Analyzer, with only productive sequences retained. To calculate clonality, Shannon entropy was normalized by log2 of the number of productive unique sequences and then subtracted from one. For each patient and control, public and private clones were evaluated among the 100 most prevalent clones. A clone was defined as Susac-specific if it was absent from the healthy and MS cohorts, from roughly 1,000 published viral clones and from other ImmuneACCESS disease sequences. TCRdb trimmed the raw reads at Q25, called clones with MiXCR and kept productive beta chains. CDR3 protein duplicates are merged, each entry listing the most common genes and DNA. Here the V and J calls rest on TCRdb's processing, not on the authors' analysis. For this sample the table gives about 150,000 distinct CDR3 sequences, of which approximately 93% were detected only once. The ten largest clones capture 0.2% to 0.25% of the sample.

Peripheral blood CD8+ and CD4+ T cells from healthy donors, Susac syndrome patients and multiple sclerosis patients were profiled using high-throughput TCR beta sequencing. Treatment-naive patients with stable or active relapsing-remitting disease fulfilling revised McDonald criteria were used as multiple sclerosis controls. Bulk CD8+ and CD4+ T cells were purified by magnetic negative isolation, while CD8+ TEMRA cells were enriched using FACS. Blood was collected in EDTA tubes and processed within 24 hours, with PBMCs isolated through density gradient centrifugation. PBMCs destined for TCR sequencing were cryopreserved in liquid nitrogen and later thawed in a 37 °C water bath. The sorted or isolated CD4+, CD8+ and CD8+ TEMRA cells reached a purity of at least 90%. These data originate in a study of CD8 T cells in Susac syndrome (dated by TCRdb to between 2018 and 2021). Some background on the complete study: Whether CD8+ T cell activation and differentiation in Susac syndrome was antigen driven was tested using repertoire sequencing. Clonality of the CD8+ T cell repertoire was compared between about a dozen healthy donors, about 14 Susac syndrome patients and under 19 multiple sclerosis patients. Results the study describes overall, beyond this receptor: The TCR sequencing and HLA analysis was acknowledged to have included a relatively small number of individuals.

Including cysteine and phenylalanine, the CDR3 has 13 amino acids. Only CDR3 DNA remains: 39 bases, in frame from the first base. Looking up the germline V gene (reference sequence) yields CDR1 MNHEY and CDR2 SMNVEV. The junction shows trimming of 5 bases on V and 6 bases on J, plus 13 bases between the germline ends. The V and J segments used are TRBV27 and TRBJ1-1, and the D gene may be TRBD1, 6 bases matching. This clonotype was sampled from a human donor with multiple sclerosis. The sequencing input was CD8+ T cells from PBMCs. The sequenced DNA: TGTGCCAGCAGTCGGGCCAGGGGAGCTGAAGCTTTCTTT. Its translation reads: CASSRARGAEAFF.